This TCR beta chain comes out of a study of radiation and T cells in renal cell carcinoma. Study as a whole: Nephrectomy followed 15 Gy stereotactic body radiation by 4 weeks.

The time point is: blood 2 weeks post-SBRT. Treatment in this sample: 15 Gy SBRT to primary tumor, nephrectomy 4 weeks later. Blood was sampled at baseline, 2 weeks and 4 weeks after SBRT. The CDR3 is made up of 13 amino acids. V lost 0 bases and J 8 bases, leaving 13 bases between the germline ends. Germline V gene sequence: CDR1 GTSNPN, CDR2 SVGIG (reference sequence). Study results and caveats: In blood, top tumor clones expanded by 2 weeks, shrinking by 4. Without pretreatment biopsies, baseline tumor clonotype presence was undetermined.

Generated by immunoSEQ multiplex PCR, the TCRdb table keeps only in-frame clones and is missing some. Among some 130,000 clones, roughly 77% were seen once, and the ten largest hold 1.5% to 2%. This clone was counted a single time. Its target is not known. The chain is built from TRBV30 and TRBJ1-2; unclear D gene. This sequence was found in a woman in her sixties or seventies with renal cell carcinoma. Sequenced here: blood, sampled from a patient whose treatment included radiotherapy and nephrectomy. CDR3 sequence (DNA): TGTGCCTGGAGTGTAATGCTCGACGTGGGCTACACCTTC. It encodes CAWSVMLDVGYTF.